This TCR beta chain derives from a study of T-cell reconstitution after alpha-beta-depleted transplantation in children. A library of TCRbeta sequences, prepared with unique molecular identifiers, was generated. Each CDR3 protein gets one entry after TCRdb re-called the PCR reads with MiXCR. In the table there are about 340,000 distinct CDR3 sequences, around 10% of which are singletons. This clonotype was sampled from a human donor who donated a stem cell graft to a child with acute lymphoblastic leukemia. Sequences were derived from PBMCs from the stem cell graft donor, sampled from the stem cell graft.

DNA of the CDR3: TGTGCCAGCGCTTCCTCTAGCGGCGAATGGGAGACCCAGTACTTC. Residues: CASASSSGEWETQYF. The genes are TRBV12-3 or TRBV12-4 and TRBJ2-5; 7 bases line up with TRBD2. This CDR3 has 15 amino acids. V was pared by 8 bases and J by 5 bases, with 14 bases of the junction left unmatched.